The next 19 T cell receptor beta chains were all read from a single sample in a study of CD8 T cells in ankylosing spondylitis. From the 5' RACE reads, TCRdb called clonotypes with MiXCR, one entry per CDR3 protein. The data hold 150,000 to 200,000 distinct CDR3 sequences, with 9.5% to 15% observed a single time. Sample: blood, either unsorted or a sorted T cell fraction (not recorded which). Receptor source: a male donor with ankylosing spondylitis or in good health (not recorded which).

V gene TRBV11-2 combines with J gene TRBJ1-1, with D tentatively TRBD1 (5 bases). V was cut by 0 bases and J by 3 bases, with 17 bases left in between. Germline V lookup: CDR1 SGHAT, CDR2 FQNNGV. The CDR3 sequence is 17 residues long. For the CDR3, the DNA is TGTGCCAGCAGCTTAGACTGGGGCGGACTAGAGCACACTGAAGCTTTCTTT. It translates to CASSLDWGGLEHTEAFF. Full variable domain (remainder filled in from reference TRBV11-2 and TRBJ1-1): EAGVAQSPRYKIIEKRQSVAFWCNPISGHATLYWYQQILGQGPKLLIQFQNNGVVDDSQLPKDRFSAERLKGVDSTLKIQPAKLEDSAVYLCASSLDWGGLEHTEAFFGQGTRLTVV.

In its sample, this clonotype was seen a few times. The V gene is TRBV11-2, the J gene TRBJ2-3; D perhaps matches TRBD1 (5 bases). Germline assignment: CDR1 SGHAT and CDR2 FQNNGV. The ends were cut back, 5 bases at V and 0 bases at J, with 15 bases in the middle. The CDR3 extends over 16 amino acids. DNA for the CDR3: TGTGCCAGCAGCCTCCTGGGGCCCCTTAGCACAGATACGCAGTATTTT. Its protein product is CASSLLGPLSTDTQYF.

At least ten counts were recorded for this clonotype. The gene calls are TRBV7-9 and TRBJ2-1, with D possibly matching TRBD2 (5 bases). Germline V gene data show CDR1 as SEHNR and CDR2 as FQNEAQ (reference sequence). The germline V and J ends were trimmed by 3 bases and 2 bases, with 17 bases remaining between them. This CDR3 comprises 17 residues. The CDR3: CASSFSSAGPTYNEQFF. In DNA, the CDR3 is TGTGCCAGCAGCTTTTCCTCTGCGGGCCCAACCTACAATGAGCAGTTCTTC.

This chain links TRBV30 with TRBJ2-1, with 7 bases aligning to TRBD2. CDR3 length: 15 amino acids. Germline trimming cut 0 bases from V and 8 bases from J; bases unmatched to any gene: 10. Looked up from germline, CDR1 is GTSNPN and CDR2 is SVGIG (reference sequence). The CDR3, as DNA: TGTGCCTGGAGTGTCCTGGCGGGAGTATCGGATGAGCAGTTCTTC. Amino acid sequence: CAWSVLAGVSDEQFF.

The chain employs TRBV27 and TRBJ1-6; D is ambiguous. The CDR3 spans 12 residues. In germline, CDR1 is MNHEY, CDR2 SMNVEV (reference sequence). V was trimmed by 10 bases and J by 4 bases, leaving 8 bases between them. CDR3 residues: CATAEYNSPLHF. The DNA for the CDR3 is TGTGCCACCGCGGAGTATAATTCACCCCTCCACTTT.

This clonotype has a handful of counts. V and J are TRBV4-1 and TRBJ1-2; D possibly corresponds to TRBD1 (5 bases). Trimming cost V 0 bases and J 6 bases, with 11 bases left between them. Germline CDR1 reads MGHRA; CDR2 reads YSYEKL. The CDR3 has 14 amino acids. The CDR3 is CASSQEGQGDGYTF. DNA for the CDR3: TGCGCCAGCAGCCAAGAGGGTCAGGGCGATGGCTACACCTTC.

The CDR3 loop is CASSLNQLQETQYF. The CDR3 nucleotides read TGCGCCAGCAGCTTGAATCAGCTCCAAGAGACCCAGTACTTC. V is TRBV5-1 and J is TRBJ2-5; D not certain. The germline gives CDR1 SGHRS, CDR2 YFSETQ. Trimming removed 1 base at V and 1 base at J, with 8 bases between. This CDR3 has 14 residues.

This clonotype was seen a few times. The chain uses TRBV5-6 and TRBJ2-7; D unresolved. V was clipped by 3 bases and J by 0 bases, with 10 bases between them. This CDR3 region has 14 residues. Looked up from germline, CDR1 is SGHDT and CDR2 is YYEEEE. CDR3 amino acids: CASSSIRRSYEQYF. The CDR3 DNA reads TGTGCCAGCAGCTCGATCAGGCGCTCCTACGAGCAGTACTTC. Based on the CDR3 plus reference TRBV5-6 and TRBJ2-7, the full variable domain is DAGVTQSPTHLIKTRGQQVTLRCSPKSGHDTVSWYQQALGQGPQFIFQYYEEEERQRGNFPDRFSGHQFPNYSSELNVNALLLGDSALYLCASSSIRRSYEQYFGPGTRLTVT.

This chain uses TRBV2 with TRBJ2-7; D gene unclear. CDR1 is SNHLY and CDR2 is FYNNEI in the germline V gene. This CDR3 is built from 12 residues. In nucleotides, the CDR3 is TGTGCGGGGATATTAAGCTCCTACGAGCAGTACTTC. Translating gives CAGILSSYEQYF.

The V call is TRBV13, the J call TRBJ2-3; D tentatively reads TRBD1 or TRBD2 (5 bases each). CDR3 size: 12 residues. The ends were cut back, 7 bases at V and 6 bases at J, with 11 bases in the middle. CDR1 and CDR2 from the germline V gene are PRHDT and FYEKMQ (reference sequence). CDR3 DNA: TGTGCCAGCACCTTGGGGGTCGATACGCAGTATTTT. Protein: CASTLGVDTQYF.

There are many counts of this clonotype. The chain uses TRBV9 and TRBJ2-3, with D perhaps TRBD1 or TRBD2 (6 bases each). This CDR3 is 16 amino acids long. The V end was cut by 4 bases, the J end by 2 bases, with 17 bases between. The germline V gene encodes CDR1 SGDLS and CDR2 YYNGEE. CDR3 loop: CASSPGRGGLTDTQYF. The CDR3, as DNA: TGTGCCAGCAGCCCAGGGAGAGGGGGACTCACAGATACGCAGTATTTT. Drawing the rest from reference TRBV9 and TRBJ2-3, the complete variable domain is DSGVTQTPKHLITATGQRVTLRCSPRSGDLSVYWYQQSLDQGLQFLIQYYNGEERAKGNILERFSAQQFPDLHSELNLSSLELGDSALYFCASSPGRGGLTDTQYFGPGTRLTVL.

This rearrangement joins TRBV29-1 to TRBJ2-3; no firm D call. The CDR3 is 12 amino acids. Germline-derived CDR1 and CDR2 are SQVTM and ANQGSEA. V lost 4 bases and J 2 bases, leaving 7 bases between the germline ends. The CDR3 sequence is CSVVQPTDTQYF. The CDR3 nucleotides are TGCAGCGTTGTCCAGCCCACAGATACGCAGTATTTT.

There are a few counts of this clonotype. V and J are TRBV11-1 and TRBJ2-7; 7 bases are shared with TRBD1. V was pared by 7 bases and J by 4 bases, with 10 bases of the junction left unmatched. The germline V gene encodes CDR1 SGHAT and CDR2 FQDESV (reference sequence). CDR3 length equals 14 residues. The CDR3 nucleotides are TGTGCCAGCACCGGGGACAGAACCACTTACGAGCAGTACTTC. Its protein product is CASTGDRTTYEQYF. The full variable domain, in which reference TRBV11-1 and TRBJ2-7 provide the parts outside the CDR3, is EAEVAQSPRYKITEKSQAVAFWCDPISGHATLYWYRQILGQGPELLVQFQDESVVDDSQLPKDRFSAERLKGVDSTLKIQPAELGDSAMYLCASTGDRTTYEQYFGPGTRLTVT.

The chain employs TRBV19 and TRBJ2-2, with D maybe TRBD2 (5 bases). Germline CDR1 reads LNHDA; CDR2 reads SQIVND (reference sequence). V was pared by 4 bases and J by 4 bases, with 13 bases between. This CDR3 is 15 amino acids long. Here the CDR3 reads CASSTRTGFTGELFF. The DNA of the CDR3 is TGTGCCAGTAGTACCCGGACTGGCTTCACCGGGGAGCTGTTTTTT.

This clonotype was counted between two and nine times. V is TRBV5-1 and J is TRBJ1-2, with TRBD1 as a possible D gene (5 bases). The V end lost 0 bases, the J end lost 6 bases, and 9 bases lay between the germline ends. This CDR3 region has 13 residues. Germline V CDR1 and CDR2: SGHRS, YFSETQ. The CDR3 reads CASSLEGQDGYTF. The CDR3 nucleotides read TGCGCCAGCAGCTTGGAGGGGCAGGATGGCTACACCTTC.

This clonotype was seen only a few times. This rearrangement joins TRBV27 to TRBJ2-3; TRBD1 matches 7 bases. The junction had 14 bases not matched to a gene; V was cut back by 8 bases and J by 6 bases. The CDR3 is 15 residues long. The germline CDR1 and CDR2 sequences are MNHEY and SMNVEV (reference sequence). CDR3 region: CASGERQGLGDTQYF. Here the CDR3 DNA reads TGTGCCAGCGGAGAACGACAGGGATTAGGCGATACGCAGTATTTT.

The CDR3 region has the DNA TGTGCCAGCGCCGGGACTCCCGGGACTAGCGGCACAGATACGCAGTATTTT. It codes for CASAGTPGTSGTDTQYF. The gene calls are TRBV2 and TRBJ2-3; TRBD2 agrees at 10 bases. The V gene end was trimmed by 8 bases and the J gene end by 1 base; junction bases not matched to a gene: 12. Germline CDR1 and CDR2: SNHLY and FYNNEI. The CDR3 contains 17 residues.

This clonotype was counted a few times. The V call is TRBV9, the J call TRBJ2-3, with 7 positions matching TRBD2. Germline CDR1 reads SGDLS; CDR2 reads YYNGEE. The CDR3 totals 15 residues. Trimming removed 0 bases from V and 4 bases from J; junction bases left unmatched: 5. This CDR3 is CASSVEGGSADTQYF. CDR3 sequence (DNA): TGTGCCAGCAGCGTAGAGGGCGGGAGTGCAGATACGCAGTATTTT. The full variable domain, in which reference TRBV9 and TRBJ2-3 provide the parts outside the CDR3, is DSGVTQTPKHLITATGQRVTLRCSPRSGDLSVYWYQQSLDQGLQFLIQYYNGEERAKGNILERFSAQQFPDLHSELNLSSLELGDSALYFCASSVEGGSADTQYFGPGTRLTVL.

Sample share makes this clonotype medium-sized. The chain employs TRBV12-3 or TRBV12-4 and TRBJ2-5; D is uncertain. The V gene lost 5 bases and the J gene lost 5 bases, with 15 bases spanning the gap. This CDR3 is built from 14 residues. CDR3 in DNA: TGTGCCAGCAGTCTGGGCCAACCTGGGGAGACCCAGTACTTC. Amino acid sequence: CASSLGQPGETQYF.